This T cell receptor (beta chain) was retrieved from a study of cytomegalovirus exposure and HLA in healthy donors. Looking at the study overall: Out of about 170 million T cells, an earlier analysis found over 90 million unique TCR beta sequences in total.

This clone occurred a few times. What it binds is unknown. The PCR used 60 Vbeta and 13 Jbeta primers. Clones were read by immunoSEQ multiplex PCR, and TCRdb kept only the in-frame ones, dropping some. Of around 120,000 clones in the sample, less than 80% were seen once. Study outcomes and limitations: A link between a missense DCLRE1C variant and TCR beta V- and J-gene trimming emerged from a later analysis.

Germline CDR1 is SQVTM and CDR2 is ANQGSEA. V shed 7 bases and J 5 bases; nucleotides not matched to a gene: 9. This CDR3 has 14 amino acids. Every donor was a healthy person donating bone marrow. V usage is TRBV29-1 and J usage is TRBJ2-3; 10 bases match TRBD2. The receptor comes from a woman in her forties or fifties in good health and CMV-seropositive. Specimen: PBMCs. The CDR3 loop reads CSDAASGSKDTQYF. CDR3 in DNA: TGCAGCGACGCCGCTAGCGGGAGTAAAGATACGCAGTATTTT.